What follows are 6 T cell receptor beta chains derived from one specimen sequenced in a study of T cell responses to AZD1222 COVID-19 vaccine. Sequencing used immunoSEQ multiplex PCR; TCRdb keeps in-frame clones, though not all of them. The sample carries over 150,000 clones, approximately 91% recorded once. Sequenced here: peripheral blood, sampled 28 days after the second AZD1222 dose. Source of these receptors: an adult who received the AZD1222 COVID-19 vaccine.

Concerning this clone: The junction and the germline gene differ at one end; a read error may be behind it. V and J are TRBV6-1 and TRBJ2-7; the match to TRBD2 covers 8 bases. Germline CDR1 is MNHNS and CDR2 is SASEGT. The CDR3 is 13 amino acids. This CDR3 is CASREGGGREQYF. CDR3 in DNA: TGTGCCAGCAGAGAAGGTGGCGGGAGGGAGCAGTACTTC.

The chain uses TRBV11-3 and TRBJ2-2; D not resolved. Per germline, CDR1 SGHNT and CDR2 YENEEA. The germline V and J ends were trimmed by 0 bases and 1 base, with 6 bases remaining between them. This CDR3 comprises 15 residues. CDR3 DNA: TGTGCCAGCAGCTTAGACCCGGAGAACACCGGGGAGCTGTTTTTT. This sequence encodes CASSLDPENTGELFF.

The CDR3 protein is CASRLNRYTEAFF. The CDR3 DNA follows: TGTGCCAGCAGGTTAAACAGGTACACTGAAGCTTTCTTT. J is TRBJ1-1 and V is TRBV6-4; TRBD1 might be the D (5 bases). Germline CDR1 MRHNA, CDR2 SNTAGT. V lost 6 bases to trimming and J lost 3 bases, with 11 bases between them. The CDR3 has 13 amino acids.

The chain recombines TRBV28 with TRBJ2-7, with unresolved D. V was cut by 6 bases and J by 4 bases, with 19 bases left in between. Germline CDR1 MDHEN, CDR2 SYDVKM. This CDR3 has 15 amino acids. The CDR3, as DNA: TGTGCCAGCAGCTCCCCTCCAGAAATCCGATACGAGCAGTACTTC. Amino acid sequence: CASSSPPEIRYEQYF.

This chain connects TRBV27 to TRBJ1-5; D might be TRBD1 (5 bases). The CDR3 extends over 14 amino acids. V was pared by 0 bases and J by 11 bases, with 14 bases between. Germline CDR1 reads MNHEY; CDR2 reads SMNVEV (reference sequence). The CDR3, as DNA: TGTGCCAGCAGTTTATCGGGGACGGGTTTTGCCCAGCATTTT. It yields the protein CASSLSGTGFAQHF.

V and J are TRBV5-1 and TRBJ2-1, with 14 bases lining up with TRBD2. The germline V gene encodes CDR1 SGHRS and CDR2 YFSETQ. The CDR3 covers 16 residues. J was trimmed by 10 bases and V by 3 bases; bases with no gene match: 9. The CDR3 loop reads CASSSQGLAGAGEQFF. CDR3 nucleotides: TGCGCCAGCAGCTCCCAGGGACTAGCGGGAGCTGGGGAGCAGTTCTTC.